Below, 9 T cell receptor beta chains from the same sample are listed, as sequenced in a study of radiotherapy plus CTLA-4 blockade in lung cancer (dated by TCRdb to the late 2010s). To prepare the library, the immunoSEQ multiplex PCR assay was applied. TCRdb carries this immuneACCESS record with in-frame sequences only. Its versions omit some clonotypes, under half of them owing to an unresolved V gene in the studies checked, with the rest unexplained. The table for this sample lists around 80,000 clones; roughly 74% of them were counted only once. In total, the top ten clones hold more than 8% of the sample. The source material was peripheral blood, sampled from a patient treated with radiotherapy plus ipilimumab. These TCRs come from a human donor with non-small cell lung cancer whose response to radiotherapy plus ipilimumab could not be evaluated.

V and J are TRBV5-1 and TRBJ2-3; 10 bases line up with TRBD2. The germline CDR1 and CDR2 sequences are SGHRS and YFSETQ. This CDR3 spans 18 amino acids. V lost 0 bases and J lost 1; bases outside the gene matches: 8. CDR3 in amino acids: CASSLGASGSSGTDTQYF. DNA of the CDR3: TGCGCCAGCAGCTTGGGGGCTAGCGGGAGTTCCGGCACAGATACGCAGTATTTT.

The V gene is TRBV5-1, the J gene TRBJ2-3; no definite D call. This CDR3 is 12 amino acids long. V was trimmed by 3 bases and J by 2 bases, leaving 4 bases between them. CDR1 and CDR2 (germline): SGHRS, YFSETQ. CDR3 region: CASSYTTDTQYF. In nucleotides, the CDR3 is TGCGCCAGCAGCTACACCACAGATACGCAGTATTTT.

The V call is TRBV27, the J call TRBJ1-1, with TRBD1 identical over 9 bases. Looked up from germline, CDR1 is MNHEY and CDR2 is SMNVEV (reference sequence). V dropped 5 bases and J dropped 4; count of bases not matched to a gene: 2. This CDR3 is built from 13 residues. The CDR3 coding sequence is TGTGCCAGCAGTACAGGGGGCCTCACTGAAGCTTTCTTT. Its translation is CASSTGGLTEAFF.

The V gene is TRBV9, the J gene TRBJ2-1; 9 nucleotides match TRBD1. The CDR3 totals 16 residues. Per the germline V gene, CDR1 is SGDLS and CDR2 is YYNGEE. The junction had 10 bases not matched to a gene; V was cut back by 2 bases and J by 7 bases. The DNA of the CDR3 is TGTGCCAGCAGCGTCCACGGGGGACAGGGCAAGAATGAGCAGTTCTTC. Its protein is CASSVHGGQGKNEQFF.

The CDR3, as DNA: TGTGCCAGCAGTTATTCGAGGGTTGGAAACACCATATATTTT. It codes for CASSYSRVGNTIYF. V and J are TRBV6-5 and TRBJ1-3; D not certain. Germline V lookup: CDR1 MNHEY, CDR2 SVGAGI. The CDR3 totals 14 residues. V was shortened by 3 bases and J by 3 bases, with 9 bases between the two germline ends.

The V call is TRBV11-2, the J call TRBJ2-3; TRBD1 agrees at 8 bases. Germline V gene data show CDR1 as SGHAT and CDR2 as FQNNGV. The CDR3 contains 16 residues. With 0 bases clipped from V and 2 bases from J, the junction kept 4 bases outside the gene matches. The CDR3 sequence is CASSLDLQGATDTQYF. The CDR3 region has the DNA TGTGCCAGCAGCTTAGATCTTCAGGGGGCCACAGATACGCAGTATTTT. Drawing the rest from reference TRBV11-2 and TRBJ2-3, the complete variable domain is EAGVAQSPRYKIIEKRQSVAFWCNPISGHATLYWYQQILGQGPKLLIQFQNNGVVDDSQLPKDRFSAERLKGVDSTLKIQPAKLEDSAVYLCASSLDLQGATDTQYFGPGTRLTVL.

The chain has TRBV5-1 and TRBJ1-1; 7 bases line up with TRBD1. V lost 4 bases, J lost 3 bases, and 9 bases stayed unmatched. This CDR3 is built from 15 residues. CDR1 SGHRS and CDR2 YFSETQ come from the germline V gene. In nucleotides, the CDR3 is TGCGCCAGCAGCACCACGGGACAGCAGTACACTGAAGCTTTCTTT. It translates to CASSTTGQQYTEAFF.

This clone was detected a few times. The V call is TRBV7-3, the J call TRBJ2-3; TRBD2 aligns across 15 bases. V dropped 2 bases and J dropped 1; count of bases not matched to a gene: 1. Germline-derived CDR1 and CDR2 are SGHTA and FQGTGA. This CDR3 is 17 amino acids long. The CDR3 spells CASSLGLAGGGTDTQYF. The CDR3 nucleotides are TGTGCCAGCAGCTTAGGACTAGCGGGGGGGGGCACAGATACGCAGTATTTT.

The CDR3 sequence is CASSPKTGTSWGYTF. DNA for the CDR3: TGTGCCAGCAGCCCAAAGACAGGCACTAGTTGGGGCTACACCTTC. The rearrangement uses TRBV9 and TRBJ1-2; a weak D match, TRBD1 (6 bases). CDR1 is SGDLS, CDR2 YYNGEE, per germline. V was pared by 4 bases and J by 8 bases, with 21 bases between. The CDR3 runs 15 residues. The full variable domain, in which reference TRBV9 and TRBJ1-2 provide the parts outside the CDR3, is DSGVTQTPKHLITATGQRVTLRCSPRSGDLSVYWYQQSLDQGLQFLIQYYNGEERAKGNILERFSAQQFPDLHSELNLSSLELGDSALYFCASSPKTGTSWGYTFGSGTRLTVV.